This T cell receptor beta chain originates from a study of blood T cell repertoires in COVID-19. Study-level information: Acute-phase and convalescent COVID-19 samples originated in the United States, Italy and Spain.

CDR3 length: 15 amino acids. In germline, CDR1 is KGHSH, CDR2 LQKENI. Trimming cost V 2 bases and J 4 bases; bases outside gene matches: 1. Here immunoSEQ multiplex PCR was the method, and the copy in TCRdb shows in-frame clones only, minus some. The sample yields hundreds of thousands of clones, approximately 90% seen once. Grouping used clinical history reported by participants in a survey and questionnaire. For recovered donors of Cohort 3, there were two negative PCRs, clearance, or symptom resolution. The chain links TRBV18 to TRBJ2-1, with 11 nucleotides matching TRBD2. The sequencing sample was made of PBMCs or T cells enriched from blood (not recorded which). The source of this sequence is a woman under 30 who had recovered from COVID-19. The CDR3 sequence is CASSPGTSGYNEQFF. In nucleotides, the CDR3 is TGTGCCAGCTCACCAGGGACTAGCGGTTACAATGAGCAGTTCTTC.